The count of the clone carrying this TCR beta chain is one. The sample belongs to a study of cytomegalovirus exposure and HLA in healthy donors. Both 60 Vbeta primers and 13 Jbeta primers went into the PCR. This table comes from immunoSEQ multiplex PCR, and its TCRdb copy is limited to in-frame clones, with some not included. In the table there are 180,000 or so clones, about 79% of which are singletons. The CDR3 length is 16 residues. V lost 8 bases and J lost 4; bases outside the gene matches: 14. Germline-derived CDR1 and CDR2 are GTSNPN and SVGIG (reference sequence). Unrecorded immune exposure was likely among donors, who were nominally healthy when sampled.

Sequencing was performed on PBMCs. The chain couples TRBV30 to TRBJ2-5, with TRBD2 matching over 12 bases. The receptor's source is a man younger than 30 in good health and CMV-seronegative. CDR3: CAVKGLAGGRRETQYF. In nucleotides, the CDR3 is TGTGCCGTGAAGGGGCTAGCGGGAGGGAGAAGAGAGACCCAGTACTTC.